One sample yielded the 5 T cell receptor beta chains listed below, sequenced in a study of molecular identifiers for immune sequencing clone quantification. Each CDR3 protein is one row after TCRdb ran MiXCR on the PCR reads. Of some 89,000 distinct CDR3 sequences listed, less than 25% are singletons. The sequenced material came from naive CD8+ T cells from blood, with Jurkat cell RNA spiked in. As for subset: FACS-sorted CD8+CD4-CCR7+CD45RA+ naive T cells. The origin of the receptors is a human donor in good health. Some libraries in this study had Jurkat cell RNA spiked in.

Concerning this clonotype itself: Just one base apart from a much larger clone, this may be a read error. The chain is built from TRBV4-1 and TRBJ2-5, with D possibly matching TRBD2 (5 bases). Germline V CDR1 and CDR2: MGHRA, YSYEKL. Trimming removed 1 base from V and 8 bases from J, with 17 bases in between. The length of the CDR3 is 15 residues. For the CDR3, the DNA is TGCGCCAGCAGCCAAGTGGAGGCCCAAGGGATAACCCAGTACTTC. This encodes CASSQVEAQGITQYF.

This clonotype was recorded a few times. The V call is TRBV7-9, the J call TRBJ2-5; tentative D call: TRBD2 (6 bases). Trimming shortened V by 3 bases and J by 5 bases, and 19 bases separated the two germline ends. Looked up from germline, CDR1 is SEHNR and CDR2 is FQNEAQ (reference sequence). The CDR3 spans 16 residues. CDR3 DNA sequence: TGTGCCAGCAGCTTGACGGTGGGGGGTTTATTCGAGACCCAGTACTTC. Translated, it gives CASSLTVGGLFETQYF.

This clonotype was counted ten times or more. This chain connects TRBV3-1 to TRBJ2-1; D ambiguous. The CDR3 length is 18 residues. Per the germline V gene, CDR1 is LGHDT and CDR2 is YNNKEL (reference sequence). V was pared by 0 bases and J by 5 bases, with 20 bases between. CDR3: CASSQERRRQSPNNEQFF. As DNA, the CDR3 is TGTGCCAGCAGCCAAGAACGGCGTAGACAATCCCCCAACAATGAGCAGTTCTTC.

This clonotype showed up many times. V gene TRBV2 combines with J gene TRBJ2-1, with D possibly being TRBD2 (6 bases). Trimming left V 3 bases short and J 7 bases short, with 7 bases between. The germline V gene has CDR1 SNHLY and CDR2 FYNNEI. The CDR3 has 12 amino acids. The CDR3 bases are TGTGCCAGCAGTGATGGGGGGAATGAGCAGTTCTTC. Its protein product is CASSDGGNEQFF.

This clonotype was recorded a few times. The chain recombines TRBV7-9 with TRBJ2-6; 9 nucleotides agree with TRBD1. In germline, CDR1 is SEHNR, CDR2 FQNEAQ (reference sequence). The CDR3 is 18 residues long. The junction had 8 bases not matched to a gene; V was cut back by 4 bases and J by 1 base. The CDR3 DNA reads as TGTGCCAGCAGCTCGACAGGGGGAACGAGGTCTGGGGCCAACGTCCTGACTTTC. Translation gives CASSSTGGTRSGANVLTF.